Following are 8 T cell receptor beta chains from one sample sequenced in a study of shared clonotypes between healthy human individuals. Profiling relied on immunoSEQ multiplex PCR, and the TCRdb table lists in-frame clones only, not all of them. The data hold about 680,000 clones, with about 74% observed a single time. Sequences were obtained from memory CD4+ T cells sorted from blood. The sample's subset: CD45RA-negative fraction. The source of these receptors is a woman in her 30s in good health.

The rearrangement uses TRBV18 and TRBJ2-7, with a weak D call TRBD1 (6 bases). CDR3 length: 14 residues. The germline V gene has CDR1 KGHSH and CDR2 LQKENI. V dropped 6 bases and J dropped 4 bases, with 16 bases sitting between them. The CDR3 is CASSELLDRYEQYF. The CDR3 DNA is TGTGCCAGCTCCGAATTGCTTGACAGGTACGAGCAGTACTTC.

This clone was counted only a few times. Other nucleotide sequences from this sample produce the same CDR3. The DNA of the CDR3 is TGTGCCAGCAGCTTAGACAGTTCCTACAATGAGCAGTTCTTC. Translation gives CASSLDSSYNEQFF. The chain is built from TRBV7-2 and TRBJ2-1, with D hard to call. This CDR3 has 14 amino acids. Germline CDR1 reads SGHTA; CDR2 reads FQGNSA. V dropped 1 base and J dropped 1 base, with 5 bases sitting between them.

This clone has only a few counts. The chain uses TRBV5-1 and TRBJ1-6; D is perhaps TRBD1 (5 bases). V gave up 4 bases and J gave up 5 bases, with 10 bases separating them. This CDR3 comprises 14 residues. Germline lookup yields CDR1 SGHRS and CDR2 YFSETQ. The chain's CDR3 is CASSRDGNNSPLHF. The CDR3 DNA reads TGCGCCAGCAGCAGGGACGGGAATAATTCACCCCTCCACTTT.

The CDR3 DNA reads as TGTGCCAGTAGTGCTAGCGGGAGGGAGGAGACCCAGTACTTC. Translation gives CASSASGREETQYF. V is TRBV19 and J is TRBJ2-5; 12 bases align to TRBD2. This CDR3 spans 14 amino acids. Germline V gene lookup returns CDR1 LNHDA and CDR2 SQIVND (reference sequence). V was pared by 5 bases and J by 5 bases, with 3 bases of the junction left unmatched.

V is TRBV19 and J is TRBJ2-3; D may correspond to TRBD1 or TRBD2 (5 bases each). CDR3 length equals 17 residues. Germline-derived CDR1 and CDR2 are LNHDA and SQIVND (reference sequence). V was pared by 1 base and J by 1 base, with 15 bases between. The CDR3 loop is CASSIVMGVIGTDTQYF. The CDR3 DNA reads TGTGCCAGTAGTATAGTTATGGGGGTTATTGGCACAGATACGCAGTATTTT.

This chain uses TRBV18 with TRBJ2-2; D remains ambiguous. This CDR3 is built from 12 residues. CDR1 is KGHSH and CDR2 is LQKENI in the germline V gene. V shed 3 bases and J shed 8 bases, with 7 bases lying between them. The CDR3 nucleotides are TGTGCCAGCTCACCTTTGGCGGGGGAGCTGTTTTTT. It encodes CASSPLAGELFF.

The chain recombines TRBV10-2 with TRBJ2-3; TRBD2 might be the D (6 bases). V gave up 8 bases and J gave up 6 bases, with 18 bases separating them. The CDR3 covers 14 residues. Germline V CDR1 and CDR2: WSHSY, SAAADI. The CDR3 here is CASEGRGGEDTQYF. CDR3 DNA: TGCGCCAGCGAGGGCCGGGGCGGGGAGGATACGCAGTATTTT.

Points on this clone: Within the sample, other DNA sequences also encode this same CDR3. This sequence joins TRBV14 and TRBJ2-7; the match to TRBD2 covers 9 bases. This CDR3 region has 15 residues. Looked up from germline, CDR1 is SGHDN and CDR2 is FVKESK. With V trimmed by 4 bases and J by 0 bases, 4 bases remained unmatched. The CDR3 nucleotides are TGTGCCAGCAGCCTTTTAGCGGGAGCCTCCTACGAGCAGTACTTC. This encodes CASSLLAGASYEQYF. The complete variable domain, with remaining parts taken from reference TRBV14 and TRBJ2-7, reads EAGVTQFPSHSVIEKGQTVTLRCDPISGHDNLYWYRRVMGKEIKFLLHFVKESKQDESGMPNNRFLAERTGGTYSTLKVQPAELEDSGVYFCASSLLAGASYEQYFGPGTRLTVT.